Given below is one T cell receptor (beta chain) in context. The germline V gene encodes CDR1 SNHLY and CDR2 FYNNEI. The V and J ends lost 4 bases and 3 bases, in that order; junction bases with no gene match: 7. The CDR3 extends over 17 amino acids. This entry is derived from a study of blood T cell repertoires in COVID-19. Recovery among Cohort 3 donors was established by two negative PCRs, clearance, or symptom resolution. Profiled with immunoSEQ multiplex PCR; TCRdb holds only in-frame clones, not every one. Here the sample spans approximately 470,000 clones, approximately 86% being singletons. The sequenced sample consisted of PBMCs or T cells enriched from blood (not recorded which). The receptor's source is a woman under 30 who had recovered from COVID-19. The gene calls are TRBV2 and TRBJ2-3; 13 bases line up with TRBD2. The CDR3 is CASSGGLAGRLTDTQYF. The CDR3, as DNA: TGTGCCAGCAGTGGGGGACTAGCGGGGCGTTTAACAGATACGCAGTATTTT.